The rows below give T cell receptor beta chains drawn from one sample of a study of cytomegalovirus exposure and HLA in healthy donors. TCRdb keeps only in-frame clones here, not all; method: immunoSEQ multiplex PCR. Here the sample spans 210,000 or so clones, 77% being singletons. Source material: PBMCs. These receptors all stem from a woman in her 30s in good health and CMV-seropositive. CDR3s leave out the opening cysteine and the closing phenylalanine or tryptophan. Fields, in order: D gene, J gene, V gene, CDR3 protein. A D gene is named only where the DNA matches it firmly.

>NA|TRBJ2-7|TRBV9
ASSPGPGTHYEQY
>TRBD1|TRBJ1-2|TRBV28
ASSGQGGNYGYT
>NA|TRBJ2-5|TRBV7-9
ASSRRLDQETQY
>TRBD2|TRBJ2-3|TRBV4-3
ASSQGQGTSGNTDTQY
>NA|TRBJ1-6|TRBV6-1
ASSERFKQGGAPLH
>TRBD1|TRBJ2-7|TRBV4-1
ASSFDRGLYEQY
>TRBD1|TRBJ1-2|TRBV7-9
ASSRGATPGQGALGYT
>NA|TRBJ2-3|TRBV18
ASRQGSTDTQY
>TRBD1|TRBJ2-7|TRBV18
ASSPGTDNTYEQY
>TRBD2|TRBJ2-2|TRBV5-1
ASSLAPGLVGGELF